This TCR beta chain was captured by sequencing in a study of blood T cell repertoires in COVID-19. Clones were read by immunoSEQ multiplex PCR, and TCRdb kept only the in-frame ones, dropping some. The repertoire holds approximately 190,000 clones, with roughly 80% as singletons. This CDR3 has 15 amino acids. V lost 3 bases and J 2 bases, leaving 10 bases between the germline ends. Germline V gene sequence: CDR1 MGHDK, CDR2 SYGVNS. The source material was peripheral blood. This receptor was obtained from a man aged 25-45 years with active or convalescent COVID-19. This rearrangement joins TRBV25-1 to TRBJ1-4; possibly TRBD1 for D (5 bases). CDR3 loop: CASSDPTGTNEKLFF. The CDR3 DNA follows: TGTGCCAGCAGTGACCCCACAGGTACTAATGAAAAACTGTTTTTT. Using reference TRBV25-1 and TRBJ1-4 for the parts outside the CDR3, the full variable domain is EADIYQTPRYLVIGTGKKITLECSQTMGHDKMYWYQQDPGMELHLIHYSYGVNSTEKGDLSSESTVSRIRTEHFPLTLESARPSHTSQYLCASSDPTGTNEKLFFGSGTQLSVL.